This T cell receptor (beta chain) was captured in a study of blood T cells in healthy people across ages. Study-level findings and limits: With unsorted PBMCs, a conclusive comparison of naive versus antigen-experienced cells was not possible. Getting older went along with TCR beta diversity per million T cells dropping roughly linearly.

It was with a sample-barcoded 5' primer and a J-beta primer mix that a second PCR of roughly 7 to 12 cycles was run. TCRdb reanalysed the 5' RACE reads using MiXCR and keeps one entry per CDR3 protein. The table lists about 970,000 distinct CDR3 sequences, about 53% of them singletons. This CDR3 spans 12 amino acids. CDR1 is SNHLY, CDR2 FYNNEI, per germline. As concerns this clonotype: What it recognizes is unknown. The junction departs from the called germline gene at one end, perhaps through a read error.

The chain uses TRBV2 and TRBJ2-7, with D uncertain. Sample: blood. The receptor was derived from a woman between 55 and 75 years old in good health. CDR3 amino acids: CASRRENYEQYF. The CDR3 bases are TGCGCCAGCAGACGAGAAAACTACGAGCAGTACTTC. The full variable domain, with the rest looked up from reference TRBV2 and TRBJ2-7, is EPEVTQTPSHQVTQMGQEVILRCVPISNHLYFYWYRQILGQKVEFLVSFYNNEISEKSEIFDDQFSVERPDGSNFTLKIRSTKLEDSAMYFCASRRENYEQYFGPGTRLTVT.